This is a list of T cell receptor beta chains from one sample in a study of T-cell reconstitution after alpha-beta-depleted transplantation in children. A single record per CDR3 protein comes from TCRdb applying MiXCR to the PCR reads. This sample has approximately 30,000 distinct CDR3 sequences, with 5% to 7% found just once. Sequences were derived from PBMCs, mostly from graft donor cells, sampled 180 days after TCRalphabeta/CD19-depleted stem cell transplant. All receptors derive from a male patient between 5 and 17 years old who had a stem cell transplant for acute myeloid leukemia, so the T cells may come from the graft donor. Both conserved end residues are part of each CDR3. The order of the fields is CDR3 protein, CDR3 DNA, V gene, D gene, clone size, J gene. A D gene is named only where the DNA matches it firmly. A row's size may be missing; if present it is once, few, many or a size class.

CASSLRGLAGVAADTQYF | TGTGCCAGCAGCCTTAGGGGACTAGCGGGAGTGGCCGCAGATACGCAGTATTTT | TRBV7-2 | TRBD2 | many | TRBJ2-3
CASSLYPLGTSGNNEQFF | TGTGCCAGCAGCTTATATCCCCTGGGGACTAGCGGAAACAATGAGCAGTTCTTC | TRBV11-2 | TRBD2 | many | TRBJ2-1
CSAPSSSYEQYF | TGCAGTGCCCCGAGTAGTTCCTACGAGCAGTACTTC | TRBV20-1 | . | many | TRBJ2-7
CSAPFQGRRNSPLHF | TGCAGTGCTCCATTCCAGGGGCGACGGAATTCACCCCTCCACTTT | TRBV20-1 | . | many | TRBJ1-6
CASSLRQANYGYTF | TGTGCCAGCAGCCTCCGACAGGCTAACTATGGCTACACCTTC | TRBV7-2 | . | many | TRBJ1-2
CASSLLAGVHEQYF | TGTGCCAGCAGCCTTCTAGCGGGAGTGCACGAGCAGTACTTC | TRBV14 | TRBD2 | many | TRBJ2-7
CASSLATGTKNIQYF | TGTGCCAGCAGCTTAGCCACAGGGACCAAAAACATTCAGTACTTC | TRBV7-9 | . | . | TRBJ2-4
CASTPAGGMTATNEKLFF | TGTGCCAGTACCCCGGCAGGGGGTATGACTGCAACTAATGAAAAACTGTTTTTT | TRBV19 | TRBD1 | many | TRBJ1-4
CASSFRTSGRSNTQYF | TGTGCCAGCAGCTTCCGGACTAGCGGGAGATCAAATACGCAGTATTTT | TRBV5-6 | TRBD2 | many | TRBJ2-3
CASSTPGQEYGYTF | TGTGCCAGTAGTACGCCGGGACAGGAGTATGGCTACACCTTC | TRBV19 | TRBD1 | many | TRBJ1-2
CASSPLGTLRTDTQYF | TGTGCCAGCAGCCCCTTGGGGACTTTACGCACAGATACGCAGTATTTT | TRBV12-3/TRBV12-4 | . | many | TRBJ2-3
CASSLFQGAGQPQHF | TGTGCCAGCAGCTTGTTCCAGGGGGCGGGTCAGCCCCAGCATTTT | TRBV5-6 | TRBD1 | . | TRBJ1-5
CASSRRGAQDYGYTF | TGTGCCAGCAGTAGACGGGGGGCGCAGGACTATGGCTACACCTTC | TRBV27 | . | many | TRBJ1-2
CASSFPGQGPSNQPQHF | TGTGCCAGCAGCTTTCCGGGACAGGGGCCTTCCAATCAGCCCCAGCATTTT | TRBV7-6 | TRBD1 | many | TRBJ1-5
CASSLVLAGEVPFF | TGTGCCAGCAGCTTAGTCCTAGCGGGAGAGGTCCCGTTTTTT | TRBV7-2 | TRBD2 | many | TRBJ2-2
CASSYVRDYAGELFF | TGTGCCAGCAGTTACGTAAGGGATTATGCCGGGGAGCTGTTTTTT | TRBV6-5 | . | few | TRBJ2-2